What follows are 26 T cell receptor beta chains derived from one specimen sequenced in a study of T cell responses to AZD1222 COVID-19 vaccine. Profiled with immunoSEQ multiplex PCR; TCRdb holds only in-frame clones, not every one. The repertoire holds 95,000 to 150,000 clones, with more than 75% as singletons. This specimen was peripheral blood, taken on day 0 of AZD1222 vaccination. All receptors come from an adult in good health.

The chain employs TRBV28 and TRBJ2-3; TRBD2 matches at 15 bases. The trim removed 3 bases at V and 4 bases at J, leaving 11 bases unmatched. The germline V gene has CDR1 MDHEN and CDR2 SYDVKM. This CDR3 is built from 19 residues. CDR3 sequence: CASSFHGLAGGPLADTQYF. DNA for the CDR3: TGTGCCAGCAGTTTCCATGGACTAGCGGGAGGGCCCCTGGCAGATACGCAGTATTTT.

The chain uses TRBV13 and TRBJ1-3; TRBD1 matches at 10 bases. CDR1 and CDR2 from the germline V gene are PRHDT and FYEKMQ (reference sequence). The CDR3 consists of 16 residues. J lost 4 bases, V lost 5 bases, and 8 bases had no gene match. The CDR3 DNA reads TGTGCCAGCAGCGGAATCGGGACAGGGGAAGGAAACACCATATATTTT. Its translation is CASSGIGTGEGNTIYF.

J is TRBJ2-1 and V is TRBV3-1 (or the pseudogene TRBV3-2), with 12 bases matching TRBD2. This CDR3 spans 16 amino acids. Per the germline V gene, CDR1 is LGHDT and CDR2 is YNNKEL (reference sequence). Trimming cost V 5 bases and J 7 bases; bases outside gene matches: 9. CDR3 in amino acids: CASSYLAGGMGNEQFF. CDR3 nucleotide sequence: TGTGCCAGCAGCTATCTAGCGGGAGGGATGGGTAATGAGCAGTTCTTC.

The gene calls are TRBV4-1 and TRBJ1-2; a possible D gene is TRBD1 (5 bases). Germline V gives CDR1 MGHRA, CDR2 YSYEKL. The V and J ends lost 2 bases and 1 base respectively, with 11 bases between them. This CDR3 region has 15 residues. The CDR3 coding sequence is TGCGCCAGCAGCCAACCGACCGGGGGTAACTATGGCTACACCTTC. Amino acids: CASSQPTGGNYGYTF.

The V call is TRBV19, the J call TRBJ1-2; D uncertain. The germline gives CDR1 LNHDA, CDR2 SQIVND (reference sequence). V was trimmed by 9 bases and J by 3 bases, leaving 14 bases between them. The CDR3 is 13 amino acids. The CDR3 nucleotides are TGTGCCAGAGGCGGCCGGGCGGACTATGGCTACACCTTC. Translated: CARGGRADYGYTF.

This chain connects TRBV7-2 to TRBJ2-5; 12 bases match TRBD1. V was pared by 4 bases and J by 5 bases, with 14 bases of the junction left unmatched. CDR1 SGHTA and CDR2 FQGNSA come from the germline V gene. CDR3 length: 18 amino acids. The CDR3 DNA reads as TGTGCCAGCAGCTCCAGGACCCGGGACAGGGGGCAGCGGGAGACCCAGTACTTC. Residues: CASSSRTRDRGQRETQYF.

The CDR3 region is CASSFRYRGQNEKLFF. The CDR3 DNA follows: TGTGCCAGCAGCTTTCGTTACAGGGGGCAAAATGAAAAACTGTTTTTT. The V call is TRBV7-2, the J call TRBJ1-4, with TRBD1 identical over 9 bases. CDR1 SGHTA and CDR2 FQGNSA come from the germline V gene. The CDR3 extends over 16 amino acids. V lost 3 bases, J lost 5 bases, and 7 bases stayed unmatched.

The chain has TRBV5-5 and TRBJ1-2; possible D gene TRBD1, 5 bases. The germline gives CDR1 SGHKS, CDR2 YYEKEE (reference sequence). Trimming took 0 bases from V and 8 from J, leaving 17 bases between them. The CDR3 is 15 residues long. In DNA form, the CDR3 reads TGTGCCAGCAGCTTGGAGGGCCAGGGATTTGTCGGCTACACCTTC. Translating gives CASSLEGQGFVGYTF.

Written as DNA, the CDR3 is TGTGCCAGCCACCCGGGACAGGCCAACAATGAGCAGTTCTTC. Its protein product is CASHPGQANNEQFF. The chain recombines TRBV18 with TRBJ2-1, with 8 bases that match TRBD1. Germline V gene sequence: CDR1 KGHSH, CDR2 LQKENI. CDR3 size: 14 residues. The ends lost 8 bases at V and 5 bases at J; junction bases unmatched: 8.

V is TRBV23-1 and J is TRBJ2-1; possible D gene TRBD2, 5 bases. TRBV23-1 qualifies as an ORF whose function is uncertain. Trimming removed 0 bases from V and 7 bases from J, with 10 bases in between. The CDR3 sequence is 14 residues long. The CDR3 DNA reads TGCGCCAGCAGTCAATCTAACCGGGGTAATGAGCAGTTCTTC. Amino acids: CASSQSNRGNEQFF.

The chain carries TRBV12-2 and TRBJ2-1; the table's D call, TRBD2, was not checked against the DNA. TRBV12-2 represents a pseudogene. CDR3 size: 16 residues. Here the CDR3 DNA reads TGTGCAAGTCGCTTAGTTCGACGGGAGTTCGACAATGAGCAGTTCTTC. Its protein is CASRLVRREFDNEQFF.

The chain joins TRBV7-9 to TRBJ2-7; unclear D gene. V dropped 2 bases and J dropped 0 bases, with 8 bases sitting between them. The germline V gene encodes CDR1 SEHNR and CDR2 FQNEAQ (reference sequence). The CDR3 is 14 amino acids. CDR3 loop: CASSLTENSYEQYF. DNA of the CDR3: TGTGCCAGCAGCTTAACGGAGAACTCCTACGAGCAGTACTTC.

V and J are TRBV28 and TRBJ2-7; 11 bases line up with TRBD2. The CDR3 is 15 residues long. Trimming cost V 7 bases and J 3 bases; bases outside gene matches: 8. Germline-derived CDR1 and CDR2 are MDHEN and SYDVKM. CDR3 in DNA: TGTGCCAGCACCACCGGACTAGCGGGTAACTACGAGCAGTACTTC. Its protein product is CASTTGLAGNYEQYF.

The gene calls are TRBV7-8 and TRBJ2-1, with TRBD1 as a possible D gene (7 bases). This CDR3 is built from 15 residues. Trimming left V 3 bases short and J 7 bases short, with 16 bases between. Germline values: CDR1 SGHVS, CDR2 FQNEAQ. The CDR3 spells CASSLGAGGWNEQFF. The DNA for the CDR3 is TGTGCCAGCAGCTTGGGGGCAGGGGGGTGGAATGAGCAGTTCTTC.

V gene TRBV11-3 combines with J gene TRBJ2-5; D is uncertain. Looked up from germline, CDR1 is SGHNT and CDR2 is YENEEA. V lost 5 bases and J 6 bases, leaving 13 bases between the germline ends. The CDR3 totals 13 residues. The CDR3 nucleotides are TGTGCCAGCAGCAAGCGTGGGGAAAAGACCCAGTACTTC. This translates into CASSKRGEKTQYF.

This chain joins TRBV7-9 and TRBJ2-7, with TRBD1 matching 8 bases. The J segment lost 6 bases and the V segment lost 1 base, leaving 5 bases of the junction unmatched. Germline-derived CDR1 and CDR2 are SEHNR and FQNEAQ (reference sequence). The CDR3 length is 14 residues. The CDR3 protein is CASSLEPTGAEQYF. The CDR3 DNA reads as TGTGCCAGCAGCTTAGAACCGACAGGGGCCGAGCAGTACTTC.

The J gene is TRBJ1-5, the V gene TRBV30, with D maybe TRBD1 (5 bases). The CDR3 runs 14 residues. Per the germline V gene, CDR1 is GTSNPN and CDR2 is SVGIG (reference sequence). V was trimmed by 3 bases and J by 8 bases, leaving 17 bases between them. CDR3 protein: CAWSEGRGGKPQHF. CDR3 nucleotide sequence: TGTGCCTGGAGCGAAGGACGGGGGGGTAAGCCCCAGCATTTT.

This rearrangement joins TRBV25-1 to TRBJ1-2; D is unresolved. The CDR3 length is 16 residues. CDR1 is MGHDK, CDR2 SYGVNS, per germline. Trimming removed 1 base from V and 3 bases from J, with 15 bases in between. The CDR3 region has the DNA TGTGCCAGCAGTGAATCGAGTAGGGCAGCTTACTATGGCTACACCTTC. Amino acid sequence: CASSESSRAAYYGYTF.

Comments on this clone: This sample includes further DNA sequences coding for the same CDR3. The chain recombines TRBV5-1 with TRBJ1-1; D is perhaps TRBD1 (5 bases). The CDR3 is 13 amino acids. Per germline, CDR1 SGHRS and CDR2 YFSETQ. The V end lost 1 base, the J end lost 2 bases, and 6 bases lay between the germline ends. CDR3 residues: CASSLQGNTEAFF. CDR3 sequence (DNA): TGCGCCAGCAGCTTGCAGGGAAACACTGAAGCTTTCTTT.

The CDR3 reads CASSARDPSYEQYF. In DNA, the CDR3 is TGCGCCAGCAGCGCCCGGGACCCCTCCTACGAGCAGTACTTC. The chain links TRBV5-1 to TRBJ2-7; the D call may be TRBD1 or TRBD2 (5 bases each). CDR1 and CDR2 from the germline V gene are SGHRS and YFSETQ. Trimming cost V 4 bases and J 0 bases, with 11 bases left between them. The CDR3 has 14 residues.

V usage is TRBV5-4 and J usage is TRBJ1-4; D is perhaps TRBD1 (6 bases). The CDR3 runs 14 residues. Germline CDR1 SGHNT, CDR2 YYREEE (reference sequence). With 4 bases removed from V and 5 bases from J, the gap between germline ends came to 12 bases. CDR3 loop: CASSHDRLNEKLFF. The CDR3 nucleotides are TGTGCCAGCAGCCACGACAGGCTCAATGAAAAACTGTTTTTT. Drawing the rest from reference TRBV5-4 and TRBJ1-4, the complete variable domain is ETGVTQSPTHLIKTRGQQVTLRCSSQSGHNTVSWYQQALGQGPQFIFQYYREEENGRGNFPPRFSGLQFPNYSSELNVNALELDDSALYLCASSHDRLNEKLFFGSGTQLSVL.

In DNA, the CDR3 is TGTGCCAGCAGTGATCCCGGACGAGAAAAACTGTTTTTT. Protein sequence: CASSDPGREKLFF. The chain joins TRBV6-1 to TRBJ1-4, with D unresolved. CDR1 and CDR2 (germline): MNHNS, SASEGT. The V gene lost 3 bases and the J gene lost 8 bases, with 10 bases spanning the gap. This CDR3 spans 13 amino acids.

The chain has TRBV2 and TRBJ1-6; D is ambiguous. The germline CDR1 and CDR2 sequences are SNHLY and FYNNEI. Trimming left V 8 bases short and J 7 bases short, with 3 bases between. CDR3 length: 10 residues. In DNA form, the CDR3 reads TGTGCCAGCGGAAATTCACCCCTCCACTTT. Encoded protein: CASGNSPLHF.

V usage is TRBV2 and J usage is TRBJ2-1, with D possibly TRBD2 on 6 matching bases. The CDR3 is made up of 16 amino acids. Trimming stripped 4 bases from V and 0 bases from J, with 13 bases between. Germline V lookup: CDR1 SNHLY, CDR2 FYNNEI. The CDR3 DNA reads TGTGCCAGCAGTGGGGGGGTCGGGAGCTCCTACAATGAGCAGTTCTTC. Its protein product is CASSGGVGSSYNEQFF. The complete variable domain, with remaining parts taken from reference TRBV2 and TRBJ2-1, reads EPEVTQTPSHQVTQMGQEVILRCVPISNHLYFYWYRQILGQKVEFLVSFYNNEISEKSEIFDDQFSVERPDGSNFTLKIRSTKLEDSAMYFCASSGGVGSSYNEQFFGPGTRLTVL.

The rearrangement links TRBV4-2 to TRBJ1-3; D remains unclear. V was pared by 3 bases and J by 0 bases, with 9 bases between. This CDR3 comprises 15 residues. Looked up from germline, CDR1 is LGHNA and CDR2 is YNFKEQ. The CDR3, as DNA: TGTGCCAGCAGCCAGGACGGGAGCTCTGGAAACACCATATATTTT. Protein product: CASSQDGSSGNTIYF.

The chain combines TRBV12-3 or TRBV12-4 with TRBJ2-7; weak D call: TRBD2 (5 bases). V was shortened by 5 bases and J by 3 bases, with 11 bases between the two germline ends. The CDR3 sequence is 13 residues long. The CDR3 DNA is TGTGCCAGCAGTCTAGGACTTAGCTACGAGCAGTACTTC. Its protein product is CASSLGLSYEQYF.